The 25 T cell receptor beta chains listed next were all sequenced from one sample in a study of regulatory T cells in long-lasting Graves disease. Time point defined: newly diagnosed GD, antithyroid drugs for less than 3 months. RNA extracted from PBMCs served as the sequencing template. Relying on iRepertoire HTBI primers and Arm-PCR of CDR3 regions, the team built TCR beta libraries. TCRdb re-derived calls from the multiplex PCR reads in MiXCR, one entry per CDR3 protein. The profile covers roughly 420,000 distinct CDR3 sequences, with 15% appearing a single time and over 20% taken by the ten largest. This sample comprised peripheral blood mononuclear cells (PBMCs), obtained at new diagnosis, from a patient treated with antithyroid drugs. The receptor set was obtained from a female donor with Graves disease.

The chain recombines TRBV29-1 with TRBJ1-2; D is possibly TRBD1 (5 bases). This CDR3 contains 12 residues. Germline CDR1 and CDR2: SQVTM and ANQGSEA. V lost 8 bases and J lost 4, with 14 bases in between. The CDR3: CSTRDRTYGYTF. CDR3 DNA sequence: TGCAGCACCCGGGACCGCACCTATGGCTACACCTTC.

The gene calls are TRBV19 and TRBJ2-7, with 12 bases lining up with TRBD2. The germline gives CDR1 LNHDA, CDR2 SQIVND (reference sequence). J was trimmed by 5 bases and V by 1 base; bases with no gene match: 9. The CDR3 has 17 residues. CDR3 coding DNA: TGTGCCAGTAGTATAGGGACTAGCGGGATAGTACCTAACGAGCAGTACTTC. Translation gives CASSIGTSGIVPNEQYF.

This clonotype was observed many times. The V call is TRBV5-8, the J call TRBJ2-1; a weak D match, TRBD1 (5 bases). Germline lookup yields CDR1 SGHTS and CDR2 YDEGEE. V was trimmed by 0 bases and J by 5 bases, leaving 6 bases between them. The CDR3 length is 13 residues. This CDR3 is CASSLDRNNEQFF. The CDR3 DNA is TGTGCCAGCAGCTTGGACAGGAACAATGAGCAGTTCTTC. Together with reference TRBV5-8 and TRBJ2-1, the CDR3 gives the full variable domain: EAGVTQSPTHLIKTRGQQATLRCSPISGHTSVYWYQQALGLGLQFLLWYDEGEERNRGNFPPRFSGRQFPNYSSELNVNALELEDSALYLCASSLDRNNEQFFGPGTRLTVL.

A note on this clonotype: This may stem from a read error, because a much larger clone lies one nucleotide away. V usage is TRBV10-3 and J usage is TRBJ2-3, with D uncertain. This CDR3 contains 13 residues. Trimming shortened V by 6 bases and J by 4 bases, and 11 bases separated the two germline ends. Germline assignment: CDR1 ENHRY and CDR2 SYGVKD. The CDR3 nucleotides are TGTGCCATCAGGGGATTTGGCGCAGATACGCAGTATTTT. It is translated as CAIRGFGADTQYF.

The chain has TRBV3-1 and TRBJ1-1; D is unresolved. CDR3 length: 15 amino acids. Trimming removed 5 bases from V and 4 bases from J, with 17 bases in between. Germline loops: CDR1 LGHDT, CDR2 YNNKEL (reference sequence). As DNA, the CDR3 is TGTGCCAGCAGCTCACGAGCGAAACGGGGCACTGAAGCTTTCTTT. It encodes CASSSRAKRGTEAFF.

In its sample, this clonotype was seen many times. The chain carries TRBV7-3 and TRBJ1-1; the D is unclear. Looked up from germline, CDR1 is SGHTA and CDR2 is FQGTGA. The germline V and J ends were trimmed by 3 bases and 11 bases, with 10 bases remaining between them. The CDR3 has 11 residues. CDR3 nucleotides: TGTGCCAGCAGCTTTACGGGCACCGCTTTCTTT. This translates into CASSFTGTAFF.

The chain recombines TRBV19 with TRBJ2-3, with D uncertain. This CDR3 has 15 residues. Trimming pared 4 bases from V and 2 bases from J, leaving 13 bases between. CDR1 is LNHDA and CDR2 is SQIVND in the germline V gene (reference sequence). CDR3 nucleotides: TGTGCCAGTAGTACGGTTAACAGCAACACAGATACGCAGTATTTT. Its protein product is CASSTVNSNTDTQYF.

This clonotype was recorded many times. The chain recombines TRBV28 with TRBJ1-4; no firm D call. The CDR3 is 14 amino acids. Germline CDR1 MDHEN, CDR2 SYDVKM. V shed 5 bases and J shed 7 bases, with 14 bases lying between them. The CDR3 nucleotides are TGTGCCAGCAGTCTACAGCTGGAGGCTGAAAAACTGTTTTTT. Its translation is CASSLQLEAEKLFF.

This rearrangement joins TRBV5-1 to TRBJ1-2, with D possibly being TRBD1 (5 bases). V lost 0 bases and J 8 bases, leaving 14 bases between the germline ends. The CDR3 is 14 residues long. CDR1 is SGHRS and CDR2 is YFSETQ in the germline V gene. CDR3 nucleotides: TGCGCCAGCAGCTTGGAGGGGTCTTCGGTAGGCTACACCTTC. Its translation is CASSLEGSSVGYTF.

This clonotype was observed a handful of times. This may stem from a read error, because a much larger clone lies one nucleotide away. This chain links TRBV6-1 with TRBJ2-7; 9 bases are a match to TRBD1. The V gene's germline CDR1 is MNHNS and CDR2 SASEGT. The CDR3 is 15 residues long. V dropped 8 bases and J dropped 1; count of bases not matched to a gene: 9. CDR3 DNA sequence: TGTGCCAGCTTAGGGGCCGGGACAGGGTCCTACGAGCAGTACTTC. Translation gives CASLGAGTGSYEQYF.

In this sample, this clonotype turned up a few times. The V and J genes are TRBV19 and TRBJ1-5; 9 bases are a match to TRBD1. V dropped 5 bases and J dropped 1; count of bases not matched to a gene: 12. In germline, CDR1 is LNHDA, CDR2 SQIVND (reference sequence). This CDR3 is built from 18 residues. CDR3 in DNA: TGTGCCAGTAGTCAGGGACAGGGAGATTGGGTAAGCAATCAGCCCCAGCATTTT. This encodes CASSQGQGDWVSNQPQHF.

The chain recombines TRBV18 with TRBJ1-6; D not certain. The V gene's germline CDR1 is KGHSH and CDR2 LQKENI. CDR3 size: 15 residues. Between the trimmed V and J ends, which lost 5 bases and 5 bases, there was a span of 13 bases. The CDR3 here is CASSGFIKDNSPLHF. The CDR3 nucleotides read TGTGCCAGCTCAGGCTTTATTAAGGATAATTCACCCCTCCACTTT. Based on the CDR3 plus reference TRBV18 and TRBJ1-6, the full variable domain is NAGVMQNPRHLVRRRGQEARLRCSPMKGHSHVYWYRQLPEEGLKFMVYLQKENIIDESGMPKERFSAEFPKEGPSILRIQQVVRGDSAAYFCASSGFIKDNSPLHFGNGTRLTVT.

In this sample, this clonotype turned up many times. The CDR3 region is CASSAQGQGNSPLHF. Here the CDR3 DNA reads TGTGCCAGCAGCGCCCAGGGACAAGGAAATTCACCCCTCCACTTT. This chain uses TRBV12-3 or TRBV12-4 with TRBJ1-6, with TRBD1 as a possible D gene (6 bases). V was pared by 6 bases and J by 7 bases, with 16 bases between. The CDR3 contains 15 residues.

As for this clonotype: Being one base from a much bigger clone, this may be a read error. The J gene is TRBJ2-5, the V gene TRBV27, with D maybe TRBD2 (6 bases). The length of the CDR3 is 13 residues. V shed 3 bases and J shed 11 bases, with 16 bases lying between them. From germline, CDR1 is MNHEY and CDR2 SMNVEV (reference sequence). CDR3 region: CASSFGDSREQYF. The CDR3 nucleotides are TGTGCCAGCAGTTTTGGGGACTCAAGAGAGCAGTACTTC.

This clonotype was found a few times. The gene calls are TRBV6-2 or TRBV6-3 and TRBJ2-1, with TRBD1 identical over 8 bases. The CDR3 spans 14 residues. In germline, CDR1 is MNHEY, CDR2 SVGEGT. J was trimmed by 9 bases and V by 0 bases; bases with no gene match: 4. The CDR3 DNA reads TGTGCCAGCAGTTACTCGACAGGGGCTGGTGAGCAGTTCTTC. Amino acid sequence: CASSYSTGAGEQFF.

This clonotype was picked up one time. The chain recombines TRBV11-2 with TRBJ1-1; D is unclear. Between the trimmed V and J ends, which lost 5 bases and 2 bases, there was a span of 9 bases. The CDR3 runs 13 residues. Germline V gene sequence: CDR1 SGHAT, CDR2 FQNNGV. The CDR3 coding sequence is TGTGCCAGCAGCCTTATGCTTAACACTGAAGCTTTCTTT. It translates to CASSLMLNTEAFF. The full variable domain, rest sourced from reference TRBV11-2 and TRBJ1-1, is EAGVAQSPRYKIIEKRQSVAFWCNPISGHATLYWYQQILGQGPKLLIQFQNNGVVDDSQLPKDRFSAERLKGVDSTLKIQPAKLEDSAVYLCASSLMLNTEAFFGQGTRLTVV.

This clonotype has at least ten counts. This chain connects TRBV7-2 to TRBJ2-7; D not resolved. CDR3 size: 15 residues. CDR1 SGHTA and CDR2 FQGNSA come from the germline V gene. Trimming stripped 1 base from V and 0 bases from J, with 10 bases between. The CDR3 DNA is TGTGCCAGCAGCTTAGATGTGGGAAGCTCCTACGAGCAGTACTTC. Its translation is CASSLDVGSSYEQYF.

This clonotype was counted ten times or more. This rearrangement joins TRBV27 to TRBJ2-1; tentatively, D is TRBD1 (5 bases). Looked up from germline, CDR1 is MNHEY and CDR2 is SMNVEV (reference sequence). This CDR3 comprises 15 residues. The V gene lost 4 bases and the J gene lost 4 bases, with 14 bases spanning the gap. CDR3 sequence reads: CASSSQGNVYNEQFF. CDR3 in DNA: TGTGCCAGCAGTTCCCAGGGAAATGTGTACAATGAGCAGTTCTTC.

The table lists this clonotype with many counts. V is TRBV20-1 and J is TRBJ2-1, with 7 bases fitting TRBD2. Trimming removed 1 base from V and 3 bases from J; junction bases left unmatched: 12. In germline, CDR1 is DFQATT, CDR2 SNEGSKA (reference sequence). The CDR3 consists of 17 residues. CDR3 coding DNA: TGCAGTGCTAGAGTTCCGAGCGGGATCGCCAACTACAATGAGCAGTTCTTC. As protein: CSARVPSGIANYNEQFF.

This clonotype appeared many times. The gene calls are TRBV20-1 and TRBJ1-1; a possible D gene is TRBD1 (5 bases). The germline V and J ends were trimmed by 2 bases and 2 bases, with 15 bases remaining between them. Germline V gives CDR1 DFQATT, CDR2 SNEGSKA (reference sequence). This CDR3 is built from 15 residues. The chain's CDR3 is CSARPRGVYNTEAFF. The CDR3 nucleotides read TGCAGTGCTAGACCCCGGGGGGTTTACAACACTGAAGCTTTCTTT.

This clonotype has only a few counts. V gene TRBV3-1 combines with J gene TRBJ2-1; 11 bases line up with TRBD2. CDR1 and CDR2 from the germline V gene are LGHDT and YNNKEL (reference sequence). This CDR3 region has 15 residues. J lost 5 bases, V lost 1 base, and 1 base had no gene match. The CDR3 DNA reads TGTGCCAGCAGCCAAGTACTAGCGGGGGACAATGAGCAGTTCTTC. The encoded protein is CASSQVLAGDNEQFF.

This clonotype was seen repeatedly, ten times or more. V usage is TRBV6-4 and J usage is TRBJ2-3, with 8 bases matching TRBD2. The CDR3 runs 16 residues. V dropped 0 bases and J dropped 3; count of bases not matched to a gene: 5. Germline V gives CDR1 MRHNA, CDR2 SNTAGT. Here the CDR3 reads CASSDSYGGVTDTQYF. The CDR3 bases are TGTGCCAGCAGTGACTCTTACGGGGGGGTGACAGATACGCAGTATTTT.

This clonotype was found many times. The genes are TRBV5-1 and TRBJ2-3, with D perhaps matching TRBD1 (6 bases). The germline V gene has CDR1 SGHRS and CDR2 YFSETQ. CDR3 length: 17 residues. Trimming removed 4 bases from V and 5 bases from J, with 23 bases in between. CDR3 bases: TGCGCCAGCAGCCTGATGGGGACACCATCGACGGTAGATACGCAGTATTTT. Amino acids: CASSLMGTPSTVDTQYF.

The chain couples TRBV7-2 to TRBJ2-1, with TRBD2 as a possible D gene (6 bases). Germline lookup yields CDR1 SGHTA and CDR2 FQGNSA. Trimming shortened V by 1 base and J by 9 bases, and 13 bases separated the two germline ends. This CDR3 has 14 residues. The CDR3 sequence is CASSLVGTWGEQFF. The CDR3 DNA follows: TGTGCCAGCAGCTTAGTAGGGACTTGGGGTGAGCAGTTCTTC.

V gene TRBV7-2 combines with J gene TRBJ2-5, with 10 bases matching TRBD2. The CDR3 has 15 amino acids. CDR1 and CDR2 from the germline V gene are SGHTA and FQGNSA. The V gene end was trimmed by 1 base and the J gene end by 5 bases; junction bases not matched to a gene: 4. CDR3 nucleotides: TGTGCCAGCAGCTTAGTCTTAGCGGGAGGTGAGACCCAGTACTTC. It specifies CASSLVLAGGETQYF.